This T cell receptor (beta chain) was captured by sequencing in a study of sequential checkpoint blockade in melanoma. This clone was found a few times. The CDR3 consists of 14 residues. Trimming took off 8 bases at V and 5 bases at J, with 18 bases between the two ends. The germline V gene encodes CDR1 MNHGY and CDR2 SAAAGT. Documented treatment: randomized to nivolumab then ipilimumab (arm A) or the reverse (arm B). No patient had prior DNA-damaging chemotherapy. Measured with immunoSEQ multiplex PCR; TCRdb has only the in-frame clones, and not every one. The table records fewer than 5,500 clones, about a sixth of them present only once.

The V gene is TRBV6-8, the J gene TRBJ2-5; TRBD1 might be the D (5 bases). This receptor was obtained from a human donor with melanoma. Sample: tumor tissue (inferred from file names), taken from a patient given nivolumab and ipilimumab in sequence. This CDR3 is CASSVQGPWETQYF. DNA of the CDR3: TGTGCCAGCTCAGTTCAGGGTCCTTGGGAGACCCAGTACTTC.